This T cell receptor beta chain derives from a study of blood T cells in healthy people across ages. In its sample, this clonotype was seen a few times. Antigen specificity is unknown. Extracted total RNA amounted to at least 6 micrograms for each sample. Study-level points and caveats: Unknown CMV status may confound age-related changes in expanded clones.

The trim removed 4 bases at V and 1 base at J, leaving 13 bases unmatched. This CDR3 comprises 17 residues. Germline values: CDR1 SGHNT, CDR2 YENEEA. Then a second PCR, running about 6 to 12 cycles, was carried out with a sample-barcoded 5' primer and a J-beta primer mix. TCRdb called the 5' RACE reads again in MiXCR, with one record for every CDR3 protein. The data show over 1,500,000 distinct CDR3 sequences, about 39% seen once. The sequence derives from a human donor in good health. Sequenced material: blood. The chain has TRBV11-3 and TRBJ2-7; 7 bases agree with TRBD1. The CDR3 DNA reads as TGTGCCAGCAGCTCCTACAACGACAGGGCTACTTCCTACGAGCAGTACTTC. It is translated as CASSSYNDRATSYEQYF.